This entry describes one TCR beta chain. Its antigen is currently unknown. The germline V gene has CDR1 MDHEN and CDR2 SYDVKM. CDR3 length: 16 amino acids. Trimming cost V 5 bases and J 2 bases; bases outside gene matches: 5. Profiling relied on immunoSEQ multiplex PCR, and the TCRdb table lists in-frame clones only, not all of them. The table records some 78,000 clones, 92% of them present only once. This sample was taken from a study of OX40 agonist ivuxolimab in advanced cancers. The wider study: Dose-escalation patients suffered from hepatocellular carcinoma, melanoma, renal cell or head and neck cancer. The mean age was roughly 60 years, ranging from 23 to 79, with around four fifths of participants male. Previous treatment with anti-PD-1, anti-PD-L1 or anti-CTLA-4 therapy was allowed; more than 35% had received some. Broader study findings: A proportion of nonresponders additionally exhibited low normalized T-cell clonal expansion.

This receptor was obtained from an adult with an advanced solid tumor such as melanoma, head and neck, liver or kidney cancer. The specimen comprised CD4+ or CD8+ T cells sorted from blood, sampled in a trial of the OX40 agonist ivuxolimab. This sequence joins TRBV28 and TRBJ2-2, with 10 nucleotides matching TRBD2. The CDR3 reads CASSLGLALNTGELFF. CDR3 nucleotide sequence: TGTGCCAGCAGTCTGGGACTAGCGCTCAACACCGGGGAGCTGTTTTTT.